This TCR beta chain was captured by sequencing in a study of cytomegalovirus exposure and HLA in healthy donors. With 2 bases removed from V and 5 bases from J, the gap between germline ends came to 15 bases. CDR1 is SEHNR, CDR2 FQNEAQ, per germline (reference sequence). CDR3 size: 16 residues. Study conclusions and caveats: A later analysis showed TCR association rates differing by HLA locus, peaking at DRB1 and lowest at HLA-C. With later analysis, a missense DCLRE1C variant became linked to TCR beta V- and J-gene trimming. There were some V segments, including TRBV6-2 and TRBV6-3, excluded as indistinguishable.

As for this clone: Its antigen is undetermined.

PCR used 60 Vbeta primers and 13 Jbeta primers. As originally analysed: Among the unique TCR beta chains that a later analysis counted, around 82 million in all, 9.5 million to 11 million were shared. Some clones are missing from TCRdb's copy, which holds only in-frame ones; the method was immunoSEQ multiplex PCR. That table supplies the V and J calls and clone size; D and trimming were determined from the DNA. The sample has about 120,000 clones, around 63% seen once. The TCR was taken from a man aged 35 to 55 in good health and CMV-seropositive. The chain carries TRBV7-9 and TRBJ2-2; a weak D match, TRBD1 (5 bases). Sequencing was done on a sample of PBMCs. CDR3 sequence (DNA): TGTGCCAGCAGCTTATTTGCTCTAGGGGATACCGGGGAGCTGTTTTTT. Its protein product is CASSLFALGDTGELFF.